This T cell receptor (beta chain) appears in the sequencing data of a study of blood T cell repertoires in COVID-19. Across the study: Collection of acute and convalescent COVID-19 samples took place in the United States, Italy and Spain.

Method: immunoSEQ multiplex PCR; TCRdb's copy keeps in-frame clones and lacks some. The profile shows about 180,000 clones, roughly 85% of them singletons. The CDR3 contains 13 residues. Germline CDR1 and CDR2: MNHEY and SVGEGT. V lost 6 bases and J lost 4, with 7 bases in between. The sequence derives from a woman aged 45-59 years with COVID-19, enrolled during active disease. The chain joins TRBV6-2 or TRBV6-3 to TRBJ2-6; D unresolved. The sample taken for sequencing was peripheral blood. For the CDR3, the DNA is TGTGCCAGCAGCCCCTTCGGGGCCAACGTCCTGACTTTC. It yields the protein CASSPFGANVLTF.